A selection of T cell receptor beta chains follows, all from one sample in a study of shared T cell receptors in the human thymus. Produced via immunoSEQ multiplex PCR; TCRdb's table is partial and in-frame only. The table records more than 550,000 clones, approximately 83% of them present only once. The same sample was also studied in work on human thymus T cells.

The sequenced material came from thymocytes. These receptors all come from a girl less than two years old with a congenital heart defect. Both conserved end residues are part of each CDR3.

v_gene	j_gene	CDR3aa
TRBV6-5	TRBJ1-1	CASNSGPEAFF
TRBV6-1	TRBJ1-1	CASSDWRTGYTEAFF
TRBV7-9	TRBJ2-5	CASSFSGGKETQYF
TRBV2	TRBJ2-7	CATHSYEQYF
TRBV29-1	TRBJ1-3	CSVETEDTIYF
TRBV9	TRBJ2-7	CASSTRDSRNPVSGDYYEQYF
TRBV5-5	TRBJ2-7	CASSAGGKGTYEQYF
TRBV10-3	TRBJ1-1	CAISEFRTRVTEAFF
TRBV5-1	TRBJ2-5	CASSMVLAGEVETQYF
TRBV13	TRBJ2-2	CASSSPGRELFF
TRBV27	TRBJ1-4	CASSPSGGPTNEKLFF
TRBV4-1	TRBJ1-3	CASSQAHNYGNTIYF
TRBV19	TRBJ2-7	CASSNRDRGDRPYEQYF
TRBV18	TRBJ1-2	CASSPSGGGQHGYTF
TRBV5-4	TRBJ2-5	CASSTGQGSQETQYF
TRBV6-4	TRBJ2-5	CASSDPGTGVGETQYF
TRBV25-1	TRBJ1-1	CASLRGTEAFF
TRBV5-6	TRBJ1-2	CASSLDRGGFFYGYTF
TRBV5-6	TRBJ2-1	CASSNRVFSPPYYNEQFF
TRBV27	TRBJ2-1	CASSLEGAGYNEQFF
TRBV28	TRBJ2-1	CASSRTSLTYNEQFF
TRBV25-1	TRBJ1-1	CASSEWGGNTEAFF
TRBV27	TRBJ2-5	CASSARQSGETQYF
TRBV10-2	TRBJ1-2	CASSQVNYGYTF
TRBV5-1	TRBJ2-7	CASSSGQGNEQYF
TRBV7-4	TRBJ1-2	CASSHSRPGNYGYTF
TRBV14	TRBJ2-1	CASSQNYRGGSYNEQFF
TRBV14	TRBJ1-4	CASSPPGGRRTNEKLFF
TRBV13	TRBJ2-7	CASSLEQGSYEQYF
TRBV2	TRBJ2-1	CASSGTSGAYNEQFF
TRBV27	TRBJ2-1	CASSSIGGSSYNEQFF
TRBV6-1	TRBJ1-2	CASSKGDRGRGGYTF
TRBV7-9	TRBJ1-1	CASSSGTGASSTEAFF
TRBV7-9	TRBJ1-2	CASTKGQNYGYTF
TRBV6-5	TRBJ1-2	CASSTQLQGADGYTF
TRBV5-4	TRBJ1-1	CASSLDTPPREGPRNTEAFF
TRBV28	TRBJ1-2	CASSLQSWVRGGLGGYTF
TRBV9	TRBJ1-2	CASSVARGYGYTF
TRBV2	TRBJ2-4	CASSDRVTGKDIQYF
TRBV15	TRBJ1-1	CATSRDVVGARLRNTEAFF
TRBV10-3	TRBJ1-2	CAIRLQGAELSYGYTF
TRBV5-1	TRBJ2-7	CASSLAGGPEQYF
TRBV5-5	TRBJ1-5	CASSPDSYSNQPQHF
TRBV7-2	TRBJ1-2	CASSFPPLAGPYGYTF
TRBV5-5	TRBJ1-5	CASSLIGRTGESSQPQHF
TRBV4-3	TRBJ1-1	CASSQGRQDAEAFF
TRBV21-1	TRBJ1-5	CASRLRGAESNQPQHF
TRBV12-5	TRBJ1-5	CASGQDRAQPQHF
TRBV5-1	TRBJ2-7	CASSGGQGVEQYF
TRBV28	TRBJ2-7	CASSPRSGTGGQYEQYF
TRBV18	TRBJ1-2	CASSPITNGGDHGYTF
TRBV10-3	TRBJ1-4	CAISERQDDSNEKLFF
TRBV28	TRBJ1-1	CASSLFYRNTEAFF
TRBV11-1	TRBJ2-7	CASSLVATYEQYF
TRBV14	TRBJ2-7	CASSPRTTGDSYEQYF